The clone carrying this TCR beta chain appeared many times. What it binds is unknown. Germline V gives CDR1 LNHDA, CDR2 SQIVND (reference sequence). CDR3 length: 14 residues. Trimming at V came to 9 bases and at J to 4 bases, leaving 11 bases not matched to a gene. From RNA, the CDR3 regions of TCR beta chains were amplified and sequenced. The library came from an HTBI-primed first-round RT-PCR and a second-round multiplex PCR. TCRdb re-analysed the multiplex PCR reads in MiXCR, keeping a single row per CDR3 protein. The sample records 1 million to 1.3 million distinct CDR3 sequences, about 40% being singletons. The sample comes from a study of Graves' ophthalmopathy and Graves' hyperthyroidism. Study summary: The authors defined stable hyperthyroidism as no ophthalmopathy within 18 months of follow-up.

Study-level findings and limits: Most clonotypes expanded in thyroid above 0.001 frequency were present in blood too.

The rearrangement links TRBV19 to TRBJ2-5, with 7 bases identical to TRBD2. What was sequenced was peripheral blood or thyroid tissue (not recorded which). The sequence came from an adult man with Graves' hyperthyroidism. CDR3 loop: CASSSPGGRETQYF. The CDR3 nucleotides are TGTGCCAGCAGCTCTCCGGGGGGTCGAGAGACCCAGTACTTC. Complete variable domain (other parts from reference TRBV19 and TRBJ2-5): DGGITQSPKYLFRKEGQNVTLSCEQNLNHDAMYWYRQDPGQGLRLIYYSQIVNDFQKGDIAEGYSVSREKKESFPLTVTSAQKNPTAFYLCASSSPGGRETQYFGPGTRLLVL.